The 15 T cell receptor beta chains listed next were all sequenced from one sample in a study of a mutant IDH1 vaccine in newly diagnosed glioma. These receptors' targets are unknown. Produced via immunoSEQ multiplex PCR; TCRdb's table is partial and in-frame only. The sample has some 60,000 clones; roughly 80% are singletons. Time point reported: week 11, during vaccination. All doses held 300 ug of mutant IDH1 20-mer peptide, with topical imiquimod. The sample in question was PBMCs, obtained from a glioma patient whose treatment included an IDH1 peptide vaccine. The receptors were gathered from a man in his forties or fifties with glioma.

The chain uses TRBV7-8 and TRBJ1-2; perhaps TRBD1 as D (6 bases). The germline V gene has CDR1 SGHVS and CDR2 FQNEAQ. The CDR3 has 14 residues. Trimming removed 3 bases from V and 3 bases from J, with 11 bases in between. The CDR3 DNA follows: TGTGCCAGCAGCTTTCAGGGGATGGACTATGGCTACACCTTC. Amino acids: CASSFQGMDYGYTF.

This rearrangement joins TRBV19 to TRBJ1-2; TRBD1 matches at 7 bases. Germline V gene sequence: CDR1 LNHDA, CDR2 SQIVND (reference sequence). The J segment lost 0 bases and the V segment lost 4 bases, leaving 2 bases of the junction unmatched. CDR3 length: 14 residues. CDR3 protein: CASSRDRTNYGYTF. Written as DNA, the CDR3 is TGTGCCAGTAGTAGGGACAGAACTAACTATGGCTACACCTTC.

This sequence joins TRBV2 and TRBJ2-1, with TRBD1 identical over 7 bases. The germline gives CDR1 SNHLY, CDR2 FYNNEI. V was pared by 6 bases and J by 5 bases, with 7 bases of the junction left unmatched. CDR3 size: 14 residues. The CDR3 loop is CASSRTGLNNEQFF. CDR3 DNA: TGTGCCAGCAGCCGGACAGGATTAAACAATGAGCAGTTCTTC. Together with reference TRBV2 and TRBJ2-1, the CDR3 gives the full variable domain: EPEVTQTPSHQVTQMGQEVILRCVPISNHLYFYWYRQILGQKVEFLVSFYNNEISEKSEIFDDQFSVERPDGSNFTLKIRSTKLEDSAMYFCASSRTGLNNEQFFGPGTRLTVL.

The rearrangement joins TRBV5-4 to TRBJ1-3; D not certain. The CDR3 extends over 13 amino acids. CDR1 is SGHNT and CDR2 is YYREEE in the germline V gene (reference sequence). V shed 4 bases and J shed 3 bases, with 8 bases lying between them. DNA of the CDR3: TGTGCCAGCAGCACAGACAATGGAAACACCATATATTTT. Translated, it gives CASSTDNGNTIYF. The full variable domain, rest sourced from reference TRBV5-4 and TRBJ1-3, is ETGVTQSPTHLIKTRGQQVTLRCSSQSGHNTVSWYQQALGQGPQFIFQYYREEENGRGNFPPRFSGLQFPNYSSELNVNALELDDSALYLCASSTDNGNTIYFGEGSWLTVV.

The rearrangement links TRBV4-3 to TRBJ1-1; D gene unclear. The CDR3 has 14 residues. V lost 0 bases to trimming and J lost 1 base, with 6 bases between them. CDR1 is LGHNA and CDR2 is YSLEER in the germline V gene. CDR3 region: CASSQDGENTEAFF. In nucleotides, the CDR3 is TGCGCCAGCAGCCAAGATGGAGAGAACACTGAAGCTTTCTTT.

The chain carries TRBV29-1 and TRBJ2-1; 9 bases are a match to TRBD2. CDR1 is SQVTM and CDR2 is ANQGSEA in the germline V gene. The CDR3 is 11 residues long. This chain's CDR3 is CAGGSGGEQFF. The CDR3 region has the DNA TGCGCCGGGGGTAGCGGGGGAGAGCAGTTCTTC.

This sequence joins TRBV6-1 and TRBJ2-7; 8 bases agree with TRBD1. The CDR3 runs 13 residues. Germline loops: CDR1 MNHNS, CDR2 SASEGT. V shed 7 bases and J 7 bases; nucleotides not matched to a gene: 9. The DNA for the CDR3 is TGTGCCAGCATTGGTCAGGGGGCAAAGGAGCAGTACTTC. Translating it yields CASIGQGAKEQYF.

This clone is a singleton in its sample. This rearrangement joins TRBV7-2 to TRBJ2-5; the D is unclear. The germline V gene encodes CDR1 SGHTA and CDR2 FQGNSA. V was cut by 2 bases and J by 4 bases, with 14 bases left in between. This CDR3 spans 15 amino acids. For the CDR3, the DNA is TGTGCCAGCAGCTTACGCCGTGGCAGTCGAGAGACCCAGTACTTC. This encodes CASSLRRGSRETQYF.

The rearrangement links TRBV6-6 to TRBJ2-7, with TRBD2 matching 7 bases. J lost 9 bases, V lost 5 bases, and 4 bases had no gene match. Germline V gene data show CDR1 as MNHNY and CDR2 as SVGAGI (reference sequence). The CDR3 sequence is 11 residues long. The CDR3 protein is CASSGPGGQYF. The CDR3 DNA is TGTGCCAGCAGTGGGCCGGGGGGGCAGTACTTC.

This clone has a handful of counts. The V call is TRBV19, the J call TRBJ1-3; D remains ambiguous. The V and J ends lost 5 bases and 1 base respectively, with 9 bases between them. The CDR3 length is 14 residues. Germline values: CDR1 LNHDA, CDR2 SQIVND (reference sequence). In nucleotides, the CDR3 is TGTGCCAGTAGTGAGGACCCTTCTGGAAACACCATATATTTT. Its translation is CASSEDPSGNTIYF.

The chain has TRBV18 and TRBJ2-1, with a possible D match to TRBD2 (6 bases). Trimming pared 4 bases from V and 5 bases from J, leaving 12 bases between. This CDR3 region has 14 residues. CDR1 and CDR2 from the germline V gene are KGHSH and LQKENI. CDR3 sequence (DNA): TGTGCCAGCTCACTGGACGGGGGAAACAATGAGCAGTTCTTC. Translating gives CASSLDGGNNEQFF.

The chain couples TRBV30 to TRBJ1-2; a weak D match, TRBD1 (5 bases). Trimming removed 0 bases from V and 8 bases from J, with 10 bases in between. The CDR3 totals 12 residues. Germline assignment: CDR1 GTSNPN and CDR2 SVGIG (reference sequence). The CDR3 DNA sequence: TGTGCCTGGAGTGTGCTTTCAGGGGGCTACACCTTC. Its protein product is CAWSVLSGGYTF. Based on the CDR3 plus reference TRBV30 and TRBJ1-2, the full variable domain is SQTIHQWPATLVQPVGSPLSLECTVEGTSNPNLYWYRQAAGRGLQLLFYSVGIGQISSEVPQNLSASRPQDRQFILSSKKLLLSDSGFYLCAWSVLSGGYTFGSGTRLTVV.

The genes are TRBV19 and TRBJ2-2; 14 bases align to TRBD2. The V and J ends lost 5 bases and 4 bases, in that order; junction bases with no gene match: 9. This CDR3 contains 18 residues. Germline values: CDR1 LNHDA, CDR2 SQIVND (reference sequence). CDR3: CASSPGLAGAPGTGELFF. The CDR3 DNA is TGTGCCAGTAGTCCGGGACTAGCGGGGGCCCCGGGCACCGGGGAGCTGTTTTTT.

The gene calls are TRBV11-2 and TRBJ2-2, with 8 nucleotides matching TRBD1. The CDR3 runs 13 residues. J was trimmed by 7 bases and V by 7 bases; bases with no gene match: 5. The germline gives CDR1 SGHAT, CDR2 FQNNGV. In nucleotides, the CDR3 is TGTGCCAGCATCGGACAGGGCCTCGGGGAGCTGTTTTTT. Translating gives CASIGQGLGELFF.

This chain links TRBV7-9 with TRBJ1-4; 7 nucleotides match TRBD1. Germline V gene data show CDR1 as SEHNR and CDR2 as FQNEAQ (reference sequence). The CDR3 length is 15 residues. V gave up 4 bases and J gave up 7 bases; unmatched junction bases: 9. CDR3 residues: CASSSRQGSGEKLFF. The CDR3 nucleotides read TGTGCCAGCAGCTCCCGACAGGGTTCTGGTGAAAAACTGTTTTTT.